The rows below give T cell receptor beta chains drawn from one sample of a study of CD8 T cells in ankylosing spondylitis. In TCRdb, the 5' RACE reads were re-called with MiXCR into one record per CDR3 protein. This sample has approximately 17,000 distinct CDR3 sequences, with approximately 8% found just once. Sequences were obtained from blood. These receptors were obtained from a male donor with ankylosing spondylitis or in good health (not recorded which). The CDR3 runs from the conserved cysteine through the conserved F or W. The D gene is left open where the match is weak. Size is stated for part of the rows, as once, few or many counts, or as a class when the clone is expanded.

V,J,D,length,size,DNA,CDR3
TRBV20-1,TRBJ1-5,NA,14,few,TGCAGTGCTAGGTCTTTGAGGGGGAATCAGCCCCAGCATTTT,CSARSLRGNQPQHF
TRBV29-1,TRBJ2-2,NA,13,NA,TGCAGCGTTAAGACAGGGAGGTCCGGGGAGCTGTTTTTT,CSVKTGRSGELFF
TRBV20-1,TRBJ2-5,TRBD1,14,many,TGCAGTGCTAGAGCCGGACAGGTACAGGAGACCCAGTACTTC,CSARAGQVQETQYF
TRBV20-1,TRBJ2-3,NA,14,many,TGCAGTGCTAGAGATCCCCAACGACTCAATACGCAGTATTTT,CSARDPQRLNTQYF
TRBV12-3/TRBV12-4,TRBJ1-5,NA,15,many,TGTGCCAGCAGTTACGGGACTTTGGGGAATCAGCCCCAGCATTTT,CASSYGTLGNQPQHF
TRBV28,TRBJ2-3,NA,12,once,TGTGCCAGCAGTGGGACTTCATATACGCAGTATTTT,CASSGTSYTQYF
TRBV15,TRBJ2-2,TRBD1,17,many,TGTGCCACCAGCAAGCTGACGGGACAGGGCTCTTCCGGGGAGCTGTTTTTT,CATSKLTGQGSSGELFF
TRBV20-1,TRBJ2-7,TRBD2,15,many,TGCAGTGCCCCCATTCGGGTAGCGGGAGTGTACGAGCAGTACTTC,CSAPIRVAGVYEQYF
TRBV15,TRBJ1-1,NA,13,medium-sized,TGTGCCACCAGCAGACTGATGAACACTGAAGCTTTCTTT,CATSRLMNTEAFF
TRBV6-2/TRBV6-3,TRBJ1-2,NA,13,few,TGTGCCAGCAGCCCCGGGACACCTTATGGCTACACCTTC,CASSPGTPYGYTF
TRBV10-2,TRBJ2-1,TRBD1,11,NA,TGCGCCAGCAAGACAGGGTATGAGCAGTTCTTC,CASKTGYEQFF
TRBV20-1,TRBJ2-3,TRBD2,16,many,TGCAGTGCTAGCCCCGGGAGGGCCGTCATTCCAGATACGCAGTATTTT,CSASPGRAVIPDTQYF
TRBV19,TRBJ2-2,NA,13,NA,TGTGCCAGTAGTATAGGCAACACCGGGGAGCTGTTTTTT,CASSIGNTGELFF
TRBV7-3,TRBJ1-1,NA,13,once,TGTGCCAGCAGCCCTCAACGGGGCACTGAAGCTTTCTTT,CASSPQRGTEAFF
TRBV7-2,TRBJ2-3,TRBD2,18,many,TGTGCCAGCAGAACCGGGACTAGCGGGCATGCTAGCACAGATACGCAGTATTTT,CASRTGTSGHASTDTQYF
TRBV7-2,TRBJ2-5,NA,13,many,TGTGCCAGCAGCTTAGTCTACCAAGAGACCCAGTACTTC,CASSLVYQETQYF
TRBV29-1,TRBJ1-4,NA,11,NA,TGCAGCGTTGAGGCAGCTGAAAAACTGTTTTTT,CSVEAAEKLFF
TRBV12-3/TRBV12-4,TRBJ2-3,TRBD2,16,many,TGTGCCAGCAGTATCGGACTAGCGGGGGTCACAGATACGCAGTATTTT,CASSIGLAGVTDTQYF
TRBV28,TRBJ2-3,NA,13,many,TGTGCCAGCAGTTTACCCTCCACAGATACGCAGTATTTT,CASSLPSTDTQYF
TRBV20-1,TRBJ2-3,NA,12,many,TGCAGTGCTAGCGGACTCCAAGATACGCAGTATTTT,CSASGLQDTQYF
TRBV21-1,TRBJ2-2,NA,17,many,TGTGCCAGCAGCAATTGGCGACTAGCGGGAGTGGTAGGGGAGCTGTTTTTT,CASSNWRLAGVVGELFF
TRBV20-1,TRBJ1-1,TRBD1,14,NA,TGCAGTGCTAGTAAGACAGGGGGGAACACTGAAGCTTTCTTT,CSASKTGGNTEAFF
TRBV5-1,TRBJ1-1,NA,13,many,TGCGCCAGCAGCCCTGGGACCTGGGCTGAAGCTTTCTTT,CASSPGTWAEAFF
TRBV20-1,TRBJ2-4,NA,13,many,TGCAGTGCTAAAAGCGGAGGGGAAAACATTCAGTACTTC,CSAKSGGENIQYF
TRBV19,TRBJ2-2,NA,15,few,TGTGCCAGTAAGGGTCAAAGTAGCGACACCGGGGAGCTGTTTTTT,CASKGQSSDTGELFF
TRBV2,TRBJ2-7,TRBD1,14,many,TGTGCCAGCAACGGACAGGGGCCCTCCTACGAGCAGTACTTC,CASNGQGPSYEQYF
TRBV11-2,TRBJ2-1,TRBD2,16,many,TGTGCCAGCAGCTTAGATGAGGGACTAGCGAACAATGAGCAGTTCTTC,CASSLDEGLANNEQFF
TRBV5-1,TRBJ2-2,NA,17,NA,TGCGCCAGCAGCTTAAGGGGGACCGGGACGAACACCGGGGAGCTGTTTTTT,CASSLRGTGTNTGELFF
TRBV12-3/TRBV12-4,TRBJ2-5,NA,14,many,TGTGCCAGCAGTTTGAAGCGGATTGGAGAGACCCAGTACTTC,CASSLKRIGETQYF